Each of the 5 T cell receptor beta chains below was sequenced from the same sample in a study of shared clonotypes between healthy human individuals. The repertoire was sequenced with immunoSEQ multiplex PCR; TCRdb's copy has only in-frame clones and lacks some. The top ten hold approximately 0.13% of the sample, which has over 2 million clones, roughly 96% seen once. The sample was naive CD4+ T cells sorted from blood. As for subset: CD45RA+ positively selected. These TCRs come from a man in his late teens or twenties in good health.

A single count supports this clone. This chain links TRBV19 with TRBJ2-3; tentative D call: TRBD2 (5 bases). The ends were cut back, 5 bases at V and 1 base at J, with 10 bases in the middle. Germline assignment: CDR1 LNHDA and CDR2 SQIVND (reference sequence). The length of the CDR3 is 14 residues. CDR3 residues: CASSLKLGTDTQYF. CDR3 nucleotide sequence: TGTGCCAGTAGTCTCAAACTAGGCACAGATACGCAGTATTTT.

The chain links TRBV30 to TRBJ1-1; maybe TRBD1 (5 bases). Germline V gene sequence: CDR1 GTSNPN, CDR2 SVGIG (reference sequence). The CDR3 has 13 amino acids. V was cut by 3 bases and J by 3 bases, with 11 bases left in between. CDR3 DNA: TGTGCCTGGAGGAATATGGGGGACACTGAAGCTTTCTTT. It translates to CAWRNMGDTEAFF. Looking up the rest from reference TRBV30 and TRBJ1-1 gives the full variable domain: SQTIHQWPATLVQPVGSPLSLECTVEGTSNPNLYWYRQAAGRGLQLLFYSVGIGQISSEVPQNLSASRPQDRQFILSSKKLLLSDSGFYLCAWRNMGDTEAFFGQGTRLTVV.

The chain couples TRBV2 to TRBJ1-5, with TRBD1 matching over 8 bases. V lost 4 bases to trimming and J lost 4 bases; unmatched junction nucleotides: 6. The CDR3 has 15 amino acids. Per germline, CDR1 SNHLY and CDR2 FYNNEI. Here the CDR3 reads CASSADRGSNQPQHF. For the CDR3, the DNA is TGTGCCAGCAGTGCCGACAGGGGATCAAATCAGCCCCAGCATTTT.

V usage is TRBV20-1 and J usage is TRBJ1-1, with D unresolved. This CDR3 contains 11 residues. CDR1 is DFQATT and CDR2 is SNEGSKA in the germline V gene (reference sequence). Trimming cost V 3 bases and J 6 bases, with 8 bases left between them. The chain's CDR3 is CSASYEAEAFF. The CDR3 region has the DNA TGCAGTGCTAGTTATGAGGCTGAAGCTTTCTTT.

The chain carries TRBV11-2 and TRBJ1-1; D unclear. Germline values: CDR1 SGHAT, CDR2 FQNNGV. V was shortened by 4 bases and J by 3 bases, with 15 bases between the two germline ends. CDR3 length: 15 amino acids. The CDR3, as DNA: TGTGCCAGCAGCTCATTAACCACAGTTCACACTGAAGCTTTCTTT. Its translation is CASSSLTTVHTEAFF.